The 21 T cell receptor beta chains reported below all come from one sample, sequenced in a study of cytomegalovirus exposure and HLA in healthy donors. Data came from immunoSEQ multiplex PCR; TCRdb stores just in-frame clones and leaves some out. The sample carries about 110,000 clones, around 95% recorded once. Material for sequencing was PBMCs. The receptors shown here come from a woman between 18 and 29 years old in good health and CMV-seronegative.

The chain couples TRBV29-1 to TRBJ1-1; tentative D call: TRBD1 (6 bases). V lost 7 bases, J lost 10 bases, and 28 bases lay in between. From germline, CDR1 is SQVTM and CDR2 ANQGSEA. This CDR3 contains 15 residues. The CDR3 spells CSGPGQLLLPHGAFF. The DNA of the CDR3 is TGCAGCGGACCGGGACAACTACTTCTCCCCCATGGAGCTTTCTTT. Based on the CDR3 plus reference TRBV29-1 and TRBJ1-1, the full variable domain is SAVISQKPSRDICQRGTSLTIQCQVDSQVTMMFWYRQQPGQSLTLIATANQGSEATYESGFVIDKFPISRPNLTFSTLTVSNMSPEDSSIYLCSGPGQLLLPHGAFFGQGTRLTVV.

V gene TRBV9 combines with J gene TRBJ2-3, with 13 bases aligning to TRBD2. CDR3 length: 17 residues. CDR1 and CDR2 from the germline V gene are SGDLS and YYNGEE. V lost 3 bases and J lost 8; bases outside the gene matches: 12. CDR3 amino acids: CASSATSGTSGVGTQYF. Here the CDR3 DNA reads TGTGCCAGCAGCGCCACCTCCGGGACTAGCGGGGTCGGTACGCAGTATTTT.

The chain is built from TRBV6-5 and TRBJ2-2; D is perhaps TRBD2 (5 bases). Trimming left V 2 bases short and J 5 bases short, with 12 bases between. The CDR3 loop spans 15 amino acids. The V gene's germline CDR1 is MNHEY and CDR2 SVGAGI. The DNA for the CDR3 is TGTGCCAGCAGTTACGACAAACGAGGGACCGGGGAGCTGTTTTTT. Protein: CASSYDKRGTGELFF.

The chain uses TRBV19 and TRBJ2-4, with 8 bases fitting TRBD2. CDR3 size: 17 residues. CDR1 and CDR2 from the germline V gene are LNHDA and SQIVND (reference sequence). The V segment lost 7 bases and the J segment 2 bases; nucleotides outside the gene matches: 13. The CDR3 here is CASTPQRGGVSKNIQYF. The CDR3 DNA sequence: TGTGCCAGTACCCCGCAACGGGGGGGCGTGTCCAAAAACATTCAGTACTTC. Complete variable domain (other parts from reference TRBV19 and TRBJ2-4): DGGITQSPKYLFRKEGQNVTLSCEQNLNHDAMYWYRQDPGQGLRLIYYSQIVNDFQKGDIAEGYSVSREKKESFPLTVTSAQKNPTAFYLCASTPQRGGVSKNIQYFGAGTRLSVL.

The chain recombines TRBV7-8 with TRBJ2-1, with a weak D call TRBD2 (8 bases). The V gene's germline CDR1 is SGHVS and CDR2 FQNEAQ. Trimming stripped 3 bases from V and 3 bases from J, with 18 bases between. The CDR3 totals 17 residues. CDR3 sequence: CASSFSATGTSYNEQFF. The CDR3 DNA reads as TGTGCCAGCAGCTTTAGTGCGACAGGGACTAGCTACAATGAGCAGTTCTTC.

The chain uses TRBV15 and TRBJ1-5; D uncertain. This CDR3 is 12 amino acids long. V dropped 4 bases and J dropped 3 bases, with 4 bases sitting between them. From germline, CDR1 is LNHNV and CDR2 YYDKDF (reference sequence). The CDR3 coding sequence is TGTGCCACCAGCACTTTCAATCAGCCCCAGCATTTT. Residues: CATSTFNQPQHF. Full variable domain (remainder filled in from reference TRBV15 and TRBJ1-5): DAMVIQNPRYQVTQFGKPVTLSCSQTLNHNVMYWYQQKSSQAPKLLFHYYDKDFNNEADTPDNFQSRRPNTSFCFLDIRSPGLGDTAMYLCATSTFNQPQHFGDGTRLSIL.

This chain uses TRBV27 with TRBJ1-6; 9 bases are a match to TRBD1. The ends lost 5 bases at V and 10 bases at J; junction bases unmatched: 6. CDR1 is MNHEY and CDR2 is SMNVEV in the germline V gene (reference sequence). The CDR3 length is 14 residues. CDR3 in DNA: TGTGCCAGCAGTAGGACAGGGGTGCGGTCACCCCTCCACTTT. Translating gives CASSRTGVRSPLHF.

The chain links TRBV7-2 to TRBJ2-5, with 11 bases that match TRBD2. Germline V gives CDR1 SGHTA, CDR2 FQGNSA. The CDR3 runs 16 residues. The V and J ends lost 5 bases and 1 base, in that order; junction bases with no gene match: 6. CDR3 sequence: CASSTASGGPQETQYF. The CDR3 coding sequence is TGTGCCAGCAGCACTGCTAGCGGGGGGCCCCAAGAGACCCAGTACTTC.

This sequence joins TRBV19 and TRBJ2-7; 10 positions agree with TRBD2. J gave up 6 bases and V 3 bases, and 8 bases lay outside the gene matches. Germline V CDR1 and CDR2: LNHDA, SQIVND (reference sequence). This CDR3 contains 15 residues. The CDR3 nucleotides read TGTGCCAGTAGTATTGGAAGCCTAGCGGGGGCCGAGCAGTACTTC. It is translated as CASSIGSLAGAEQYF. The complete variable domain, with remaining parts taken from reference TRBV19 and TRBJ2-7, reads DGGITQSPKYLFRKEGQNVTLSCEQNLNHDAMYWYRQDPGQGLRLIYYSQIVNDFQKGDIAEGYSVSREKKESFPLTVTSAQKNPTAFYLCASSIGSLAGAEQYFGPGTRLTVT.

This sequence joins TRBV2 and TRBJ1-6; D is unclear. Per germline, CDR1 SNHLY and CDR2 FYNNEI. The V and J ends lost 8 bases and 0 bases respectively, with 17 bases between them. The CDR3 covers 17 residues. This chain's CDR3 is CASSRVGGSSYNSPLHF. DNA for the CDR3: TGTGCCAGCTCGAGGGTGGGAGGAAGCTCCTATAATTCACCCCTCCACTTT. Based on the CDR3 plus reference TRBV2 and TRBJ1-6, the full variable domain is EPEVTQTPSHQVTQMGQEVILRCVPISNHLYFYWYRQILGQKVEFLVSFYNNEISEKSEIFDDQFSVERPDGSNFTLKIRSTKLEDSAMYFCASSRVGGSSYNSPLHFGNGTRLTVT.

The chain links TRBV7-3 to TRBJ1-2; TRBD1 matches 7 bases. The CDR3 is made up of 14 amino acids. Germline V gene sequence: CDR1 SGHTA, CDR2 FQGTGA. V trimming: 1 base; J trimming: 6 bases; junction bases outside the gene matches: 5. CDR3 DNA sequence: TGTGCCAGCAGCTTAAACACAGGGGCGGATGGCTACACCTTC. It codes for CASSLNTGADGYTF.

The chain employs TRBV4-2 and TRBJ1-2; maybe TRBD1 (6 bases). The CDR3 contains 17 residues. Trimming shortened V by 2 bases and J by 1 base, and 17 bases separated the two germline ends. CDR1 is LGHNA and CDR2 is YNFKEQ in the germline V gene. CDR3 amino acids: CASSQPFRTGNNYGYTF. The CDR3 DNA is TGTGCCAGCAGCCAACCCTTCAGAACAGGGAATAACTATGGCTACACCTTC.

V gene TRBV6-5 combines with J gene TRBJ2-5, with a tentative D call TRBD1 (6 bases). The ends were cut back, 8 bases at V and 1 base at J, with 11 bases in the middle. CDR3 length: 13 amino acids. The germline gives CDR1 MNHEY, CDR2 SVGAGI. Here the CDR3 reads CASQGQTQETQYF. The CDR3 DNA reads TGTGCCAGCCAAGGACAGACCCAAGAGACCCAGTACTTC.

The chain employs TRBV11-3 and TRBJ2-5, with 8 bases matching TRBD1. Germline V gene sequence: CDR1 SGHNT, CDR2 YENEEA. This CDR3 contains 13 residues. V shed 8 bases, J shed 4 bases, and the junction held 6 bases outside the gene matches. CDR3 residues: CASQGADGETQYF. The CDR3 DNA follows: TGTGCCAGCCAGGGGGCCGACGGAGAGACCCAGTACTTC.

This chain's CDR3 is CAWSWRGGGATYTQYF. CDR3 nucleotides: TGTGCCTGGAGCTGGAGGGGCGGGGGGGCAACATATACGCAGTATTTT. The chain employs TRBV30 and TRBJ2-3, with 9 bases identical to TRBD2. Germline V lookup: CDR1 GTSNPN, CDR2 SVGIG (reference sequence). With V trimmed by 3 bases and J by 7 bases, 14 bases remained unmatched. CDR3 length equals 16 residues.

Here the CDR3 DNA reads TGTGCCAGCAGTCGGGGTAGCGGGGGACAAGAGACCCAGTACTTC. This gives the protein CASSRGSGGQETQYF. The rearrangement links TRBV6-4 to TRBJ2-5, with 9 bases that match TRBD2. Germline assignment: CDR1 MRHNA and CDR2 SNTAGT. Trimming took 5 bases from V and 2 from J; bases not matched to a gene: 6. There are 15 residues in the CDR3.

This clone was recorded only once. The gene calls are TRBV7-3 and TRBJ2-1; possibly TRBD2 for D (6 bases). CDR3 length equals 10 residues. In germline, CDR1 is SGHTA, CDR2 FQGTGA. The V and J ends lost 9 bases and 10 bases respectively, with 10 bases between them. Here the CDR3 reads CASKRVEQFF. The DNA of the CDR3 is TGTGCCAGTAAGCGGGTCGAGCAGTTCTTC.

The chain combines TRBV28 with TRBJ2-7; 10 bases are shared with TRBD1. This CDR3 contains 16 residues. In germline, CDR1 is MDHEN, CDR2 SYDVKM. J was trimmed by 2 bases and V by 3 bases; bases with no gene match: 7. The CDR3 loop reads CASSFSSGQGPYEQYF. CDR3 sequence (DNA): TGTGCCAGCAGTTTTTCTTCGGGACAGGGGCCCTACGAGCAGTACTTC.

The chain uses TRBV2 and TRBJ2-1, with 9 bases lining up with TRBD1. The trim removed 3 bases at V and 12 bases at J, leaving 15 bases unmatched. The CDR3 is 16 residues long. Germline CDR1 reads SNHLY; CDR2 reads FYNNEI. For the CDR3, the DNA is TGTGCCAGCAGTGACGGACAGGGGCCTACCTCGACGAGGCAGTTCTTC. Translation gives CASSDGQGPTSTRQFF.

The chain is built from TRBV7-8 and TRBJ2-5; TRBD2 aligns across 7 bases. V lost 5 bases, J lost 5 bases, and 14 bases stayed unmatched. The V gene's germline CDR1 is SGHVS and CDR2 FQNEAQ. The CDR3 has 16 residues. CDR3 coding DNA: TGTGCCAGCAGCGTAAGGCTAGCGGTTGGAGGGGAGACCCAGTACTTC. Translated: CASSVRLAVGGETQYF.

This clone was found a few times. The rearrangement joins TRBV11-2 to TRBJ2-7, with 7 bases identical to TRBD1. J lost 3 bases, V lost 1 base, and 3 bases had no gene match. The CDR3 loop spans 14 amino acids. Germline V gene lookup returns CDR1 SGHAT and CDR2 FQNNGV. CDR3 sequence (DNA): TGTGCCAGCAGCTTAGGGACAGGCCGCTACGAGCAGTACTTC. Its protein is CASSLGTGRYEQYF.